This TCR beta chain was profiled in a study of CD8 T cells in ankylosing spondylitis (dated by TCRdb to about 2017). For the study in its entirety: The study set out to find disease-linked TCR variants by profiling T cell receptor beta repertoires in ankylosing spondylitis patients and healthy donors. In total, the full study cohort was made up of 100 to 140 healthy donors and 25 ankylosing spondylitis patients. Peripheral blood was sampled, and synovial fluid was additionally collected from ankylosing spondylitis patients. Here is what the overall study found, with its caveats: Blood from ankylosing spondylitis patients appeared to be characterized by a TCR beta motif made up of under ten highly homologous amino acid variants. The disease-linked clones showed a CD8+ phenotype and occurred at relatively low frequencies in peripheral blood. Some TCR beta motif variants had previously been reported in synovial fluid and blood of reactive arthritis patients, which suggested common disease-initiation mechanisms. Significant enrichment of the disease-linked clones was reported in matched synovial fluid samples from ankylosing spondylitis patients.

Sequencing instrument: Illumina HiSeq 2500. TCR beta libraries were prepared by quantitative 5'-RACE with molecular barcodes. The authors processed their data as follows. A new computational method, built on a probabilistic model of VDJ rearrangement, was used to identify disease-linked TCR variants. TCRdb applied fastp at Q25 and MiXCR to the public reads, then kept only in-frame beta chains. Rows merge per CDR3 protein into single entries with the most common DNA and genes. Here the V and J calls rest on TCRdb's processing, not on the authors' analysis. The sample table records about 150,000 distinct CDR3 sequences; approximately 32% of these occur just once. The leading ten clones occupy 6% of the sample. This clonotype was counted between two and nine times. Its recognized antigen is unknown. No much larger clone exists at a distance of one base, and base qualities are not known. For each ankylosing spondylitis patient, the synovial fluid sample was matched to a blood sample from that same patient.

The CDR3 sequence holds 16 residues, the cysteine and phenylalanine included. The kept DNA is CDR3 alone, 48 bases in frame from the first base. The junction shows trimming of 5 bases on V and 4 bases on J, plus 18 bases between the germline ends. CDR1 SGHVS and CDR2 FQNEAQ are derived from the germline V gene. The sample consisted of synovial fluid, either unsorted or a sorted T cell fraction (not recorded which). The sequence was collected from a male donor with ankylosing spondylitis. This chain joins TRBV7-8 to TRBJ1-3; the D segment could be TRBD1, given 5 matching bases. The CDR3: CASSRLTAGTGNTIYF. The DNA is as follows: TGTGCCAGCAGCCGCCTTACCGCAGGGACCGGAAACACCATATATTTT.